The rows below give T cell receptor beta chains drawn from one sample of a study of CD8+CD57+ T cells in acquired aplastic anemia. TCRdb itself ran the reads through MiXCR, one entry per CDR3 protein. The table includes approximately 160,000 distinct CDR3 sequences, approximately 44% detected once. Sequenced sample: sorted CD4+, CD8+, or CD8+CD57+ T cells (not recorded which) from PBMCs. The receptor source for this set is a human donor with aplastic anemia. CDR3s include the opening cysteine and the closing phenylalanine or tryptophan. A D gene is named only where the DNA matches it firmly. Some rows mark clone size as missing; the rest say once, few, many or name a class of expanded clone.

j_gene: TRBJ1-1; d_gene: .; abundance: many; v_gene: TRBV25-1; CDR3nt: TGTGCCAGCAGTGGTATGAACACTGAAGCTTTCTTT; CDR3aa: CASSGMNTEAFF
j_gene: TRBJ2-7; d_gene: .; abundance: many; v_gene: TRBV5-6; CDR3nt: TGTGCCAGCAGCTCCCGGGGACACCAAGGGTACGAGCAGTACTTC; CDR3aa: CASSSRGHQGYEQYF
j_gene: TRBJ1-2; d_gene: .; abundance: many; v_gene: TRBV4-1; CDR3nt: TGCGCCAGCAGCCAAGATCAAGGGTCTAACTATGGCTACACCTTC; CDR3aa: CASSQDQGSNYGYTF
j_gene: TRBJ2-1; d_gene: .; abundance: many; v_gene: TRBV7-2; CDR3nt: TGTGCCAGCAGTAGGGACGAAAGCTCCTACAATGAGCAGTTCTTC; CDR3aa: CASSRDESSYNEQFF
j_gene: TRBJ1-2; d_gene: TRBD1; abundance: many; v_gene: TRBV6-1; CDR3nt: TGTGCCAGCAGTCCCGAAACAGGGGGCGCGGGTGGCTACACCTTC; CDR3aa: CASSPETGGAGGYTF
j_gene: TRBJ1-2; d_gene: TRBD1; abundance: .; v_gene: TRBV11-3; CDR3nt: TGTGCCAGCAGCACGGGACAGAACAAGGTCTACACCTTC; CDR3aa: CASSTGQNKVYTF
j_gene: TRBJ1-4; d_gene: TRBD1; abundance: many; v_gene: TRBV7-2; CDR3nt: TGTGCCAGCAGCTTTGGTCGACAGGGCCTTGAAAAACTGTTTTTT; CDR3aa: CASSFGRQGLEKLFF
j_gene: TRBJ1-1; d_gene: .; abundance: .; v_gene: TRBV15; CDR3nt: TGTGCCACCAGCAGAGATATAGGTTCGTCTGGAAACACTGAAGCTTTCTTT; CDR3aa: CATSRDIGSSGNTEAFF
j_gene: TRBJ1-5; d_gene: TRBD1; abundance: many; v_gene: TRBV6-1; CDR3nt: TGTGCCAGCAGTGAAGGGACAGGGTTTCAGCCCCAGCATTTT; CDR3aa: CASSEGTGFQPQHF
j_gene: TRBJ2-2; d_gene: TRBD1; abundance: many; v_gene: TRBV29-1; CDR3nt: TGCAGCGTGGGACAGGGGTACACCGGGGAGCTGTTTTTT; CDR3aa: CSVGQGYTGELFF
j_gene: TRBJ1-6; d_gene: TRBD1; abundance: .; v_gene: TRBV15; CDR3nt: TGTGCCACCAGCACCGACTATCCAGGGGGGAATTCACCCCTCCACTTT; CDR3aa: CATSTDYPGGNSPLHF
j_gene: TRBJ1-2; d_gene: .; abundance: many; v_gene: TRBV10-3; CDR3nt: TGTGCCATCAGTGGAATGGCGGATTATGGCTACACCTTC; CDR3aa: CAISGMADYGYTF
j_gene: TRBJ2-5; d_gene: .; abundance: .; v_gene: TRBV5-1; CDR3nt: TGCGCCAGCAGCTTGGGGGCGGGAGAGACCCAGTACTTC; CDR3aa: CASSLGAGETQYF
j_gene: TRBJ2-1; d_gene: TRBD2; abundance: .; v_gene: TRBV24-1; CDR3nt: TGTGCCACCAGTGGGGGACTAGCGGGCTCGAGCTCCTACAATGAGCAGTTCTTC; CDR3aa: CATSGGLAGSSSYNEQFF
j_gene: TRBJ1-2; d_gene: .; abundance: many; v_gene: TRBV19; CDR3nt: TGTGCCAGTACTCCTGCCATGACAGGTCGGGGCTACACCTTC; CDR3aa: CASTPAMTGRGYTF
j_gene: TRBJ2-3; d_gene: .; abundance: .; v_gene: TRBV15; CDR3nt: TGTGCCACCACACCGGAACGTAGTCCGGACACAGATACGCAGTATTTT; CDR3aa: CATTPERSPDTDTQYF
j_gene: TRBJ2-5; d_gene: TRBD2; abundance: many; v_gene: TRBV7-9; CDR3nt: TGTGCCAGCAGCTTGACTAGCCCGGAGACCCAGTACTTC; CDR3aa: CASSLTSPETQYF
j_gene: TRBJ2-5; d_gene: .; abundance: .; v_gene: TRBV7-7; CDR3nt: TGTGCCAGCAGCTTAACGGGGGCACAGGGGAAGACCCAGTACTTC; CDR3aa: CASSLTGAQGKTQYF
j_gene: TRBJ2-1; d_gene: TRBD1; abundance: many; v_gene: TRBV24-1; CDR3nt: TGTGCCACCAGTGGGGGACAGGGAGGGAGCCTAAGCTCCTACAATGAGCAGTTCTTC; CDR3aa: CATSGGQGGSLSSYNEQFF
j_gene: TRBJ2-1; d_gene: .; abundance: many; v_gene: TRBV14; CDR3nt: TGTGCCAGCAGCCGGGGCCTCAATGAGCAGTTCTTC; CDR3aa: CASSRGLNEQFF
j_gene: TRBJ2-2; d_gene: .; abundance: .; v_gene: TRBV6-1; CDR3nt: TGTGCCAGCAGACCGACGGACTACACCGGGGAGCTGTTTTTT; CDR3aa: CASRPTDYTGELFF
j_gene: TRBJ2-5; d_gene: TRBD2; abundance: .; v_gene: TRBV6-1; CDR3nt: TGTGCCAGCAGTGCAACTAGCGGGGGGCCGGTACAAGAGACCCAGTACTTC; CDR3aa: CASSATSGGPVQETQYF
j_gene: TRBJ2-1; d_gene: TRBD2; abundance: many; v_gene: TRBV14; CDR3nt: TGTGCCAGCAACTCGGGGGGGGGCCGTTATGAGCAGTTCTTC; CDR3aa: CASNSGGGRYEQFF
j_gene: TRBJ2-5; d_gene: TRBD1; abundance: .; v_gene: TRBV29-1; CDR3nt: TGCAGCGTTCCGACAGGGCGAGAGACCCAGTACTTC; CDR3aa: CSVPTGRETQYF
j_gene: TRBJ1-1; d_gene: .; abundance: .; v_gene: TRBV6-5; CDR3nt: TGTGCCAGCAGTTACTCGCCTAGCCCTGCTGAAGCTTTCTTT; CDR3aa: CASSYSPSPAEAFF
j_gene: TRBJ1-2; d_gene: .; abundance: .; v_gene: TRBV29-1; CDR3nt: TGCAGCGTCCCCGGGACGTCTTATGGCTACACCTTC; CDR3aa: CSVPGTSYGYTF
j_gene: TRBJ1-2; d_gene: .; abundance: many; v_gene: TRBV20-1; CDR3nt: TGCAGTGCTATAAGGGGCAACTATGGCTACACCTTC; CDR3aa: CSAIRGNYGYTF
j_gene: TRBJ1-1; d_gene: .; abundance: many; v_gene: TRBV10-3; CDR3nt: TGTGCCGCGGACACTGAAGCTTTCTTT; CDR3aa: CAADTEAFF